The T cell receptor beta chain under discussion was sequenced for a study of blood T cell repertoires in COVID-19. For the study at large: Spain, Italy and the United States supplied samples that represented acute and convalescent COVID-19. T cells, B-cell-depleted T cells, or PBMCs supplied cDNA or gDNA.

Trimming left V 2 bases short and J 6 bases short, with 14 bases between. The CDR3 is 15 residues long. Looked up from germline, CDR1 is LGHDT and CDR2 is YNNKEL (reference sequence). Original methodology: Reference gene primers were amplified, and this amplification served to estimate nucleated cell counts. Assay used: immunoSEQ multiplex PCR; TCRdb lists only in-frame clones, some missing. D and trimming were read from the DNA, whereas the V and J calls and clone size are those reported in that table. The sample lists hundreds of thousands of clones, roughly 85% occurring once. The V gene is TRBV3-1 (or the pseudogene TRBV3-2), the J gene TRBJ1-5, with D unresolved. Sequencing used peripheral blood. The clonotype was recovered from a human donor in a cohort sampled during active COVID-19. CDR3 bases: TGTGCCAGCAGCCAAAGTGCGGGCAGTCGTCAGCCCCAGCATTTT. Translated, it gives CASSQSAGSRQPQHF.